This T cell receptor beta chain was identified in a study of CXCR3-negative and CXCR3-positive naive CD8 T cells. Study outcomes and limitations: For CXCR3-positive naive cells, TRB CDR3s were more hydrophobic than those of CXCR3-negative naive cells.

Turning to this clonotype: Its antigen remains unidentified.

The CDR3 consists of 14 residues. Germline assignment: CDR1 MDHEN and CDR2 SYDVKM. cDNA libraries for TRB were generated by 5' RACE incorporating UMI labels. No DNA is given; TCRdb re-called the 5' RACE reads and lists each CDR3 protein once. The sample's table shows approximately 83,000 distinct CDR3 sequences. Material for sequencing was naive CXCR3- CD8+ T cells from blood. Subset specified: CD45RO-CCR7+CD27+CD95- naive CD8+ T cells lacking CXCR3 (TNR3-). The TCR originated in a human donor in good health. Some clones in this sample may be carry-over from other donors' samples. This chain uses TRBV28 with TRBJ2-7; lacking DNA, the TRBD1 call made by TCRdb goes unchecked. This chain's CDR3 is CASSPPDRGYEQYF.